This T cell receptor (beta chain) was sequenced for a study of blood T cell repertoires in COVID-19. The table came from immunoSEQ multiplex PCR; TCRdb's copy has only in-frame clones and leaves some out. The sample includes 200,000 to 250,000 clones, 82% of them seen just once. CDR3 length: 14 amino acids. V lost 2 bases and J lost 6; bases outside the gene matches: 5. Germline V gene data show CDR1 as GTSNPN and CDR2 as SVGIG (reference sequence). This clonotype originated in a woman aged 40 to 50 with acute or convalescent COVID-19. Specimen: peripheral blood. V usage is TRBV30 and J usage is TRBJ1-5, with TRBD1 matching 9 bases. The CDR3 spells CAWSTGGGGQPQHF. The CDR3, as DNA: TGTGCCTGGAGTACAGGGGGCGGCGGTCAGCCCCAGCATTTT.